These 16 T cell receptor beta chains came from one sample sequenced in a study of cytomegalovirus exposure and HLA in healthy donors (dated by TCRdb to the late 2010s). The receptor library was made with the immunoSEQ multiplex PCR assay. The multiplex PCR relied on a mix of 60 forward primers for TCR Vbeta segments and 13 reverse primers for TCR Jbeta segments. What TCRdb holds here is the immuneACCESS table cut down to in-frame rearrangements. Part of the clones is not present; checked against another copy, under half of the missing clones reflect an unresolved V gene, and the others are unexplained. The sample yields approximately 110,000 clones; around 78% were counted once. The ten largest clones capture about 4.3% of the sample. The sequenced sample was PBMCs. These receptors originate from a man aged 60-69 years in good health and CMV-seropositive.

The table lists this clone with a count of one. V and J are TRBV19 and TRBJ1-1; a weak D match, TRBD1 (5 bases). Per the germline V gene, CDR1 is LNHDA and CDR2 is SQIVND (reference sequence). The CDR3 totals 16 residues. Trimming stripped 5 bases from V and 0 bases from J, with 16 bases between. CDR3 in amino acids: CASSPRAGLMNTEAFF. For the CDR3, the DNA is TGTGCCAGTAGTCCCCGGGCAGGGTTGATGAACACTGAAGCTTTCTTT.

This chain uses TRBV5-5 with TRBJ2-1, with 10 bases identical to TRBD2. The germline V gene has CDR1 SGHKS and CDR2 YYEKEE (reference sequence). The trim removed 3 bases at V and 5 bases at J, leaving 5 bases unmatched. This CDR3 is 15 amino acids long. The CDR3 DNA sequence: TGTGCCAGCAGCTCTCCGAGCGGGGGGGACAATGAGCAGTTCTTC. The encoded protein is CASSSPSGGDNEQFF.

The gene calls are TRBV7-3 and TRBJ2-1; 7 bases align to TRBD2. Germline CDR1 is SGHTA and CDR2 is FQGTGA. CDR3 length equals 13 residues. J was trimmed by 16 bases and V by 4 bases; bases with no gene match: 13. The CDR3 DNA sequence: TGTGCCAGCAGCTCTACAGAGACTAGCCATACTTTCTTC. Translation gives CASSSTETSHTFF.

DNA for the CDR3: TGTGCCAGCAGTGAAGTTGGGTTCGGGGGCTACACCTTC. Its translation is CASSEVGFGGYTF. The V call is TRBV6-1, the J call TRBJ1-2; no clear D gene. The CDR3 covers 13 residues. Germline loops: CDR1 MNHNS, CDR2 SASEGT. Trimming removed 1 base at V and 8 bases at J, with 11 bases between.

The CDR3, as DNA: TGTGCCACAGACAGGGGTCTGAACACTGAAGCTTTCTTT. It codes for CATDRGLNTEAFF. The rearrangement uses TRBV2 and TRBJ1-1; the match to TRBD1 covers 8 bases. CDR1 and CDR2 from the germline V gene are SNHLY and FYNNEI. The CDR3 is made up of 13 amino acids. J lost 0 bases, V lost 10 bases, and 4 bases had no gene match.

This sequence joins TRBV6-1 and TRBJ2-1, with 10 positions matching TRBD2. This CDR3 region has 15 residues. CDR1 and CDR2 (germline): MNHNS, SASEGT. J lost 9 bases, V lost 8 bases, and 13 bases had no gene match. The CDR3 coding sequence is TGTGCCAGCGCTCGATACTATAGCGGGGGGCCTGAGCAGTTCTTC. It translates to CASARYYSGGPEQFF.

J is TRBJ2-1 and V is TRBV6-1; TRBD1 matches 8 bases. With 1 base clipped from V and 4 bases from J, the junction kept 3 bases outside the gene matches. CDR3 length equals 15 residues. The germline V gene encodes CDR1 MNHNS and CDR2 SASEGT. The CDR3 DNA follows: TGTGCCAGCAGTGAAGGGACAGGGCCATACAATGAGCAGTTCTTC. Protein: CASSEGTGPYNEQFF.

V is TRBV2 and J is TRBJ2-5; TRBD2 matches 8 bases. With V trimmed by 4 bases and J by 9 bases, 16 bases remained unmatched. The CDR3 loop spans 16 amino acids. Looked up from germline, CDR1 is SNHLY and CDR2 is FYNNEI. CDR3 region: CASSVGRGAGQRAQYF. The CDR3 DNA reads as TGTGCCAGCAGTGTTGGGCGGGGGGCAGGACAGAGGGCCCAGTACTTC.

V gene TRBV11-2 combines with J gene TRBJ1-2; the D gene is possibly TRBD1 (5 bases). Germline CDR1 and CDR2: SGHAT and FQNNGV. This CDR3 comprises 17 residues. Between the trimmed V and J ends, which lost 5 bases and 0 bases, there was a span of 19 bases. In DNA, the CDR3 is TGTGCCAGCAGCCAGTCAGCTTCCGGGGGGGCTAACTATGGCTACACCTTC. Encoded protein: CASSQSASGGANYGYTF.

This clone was seen more than once but under ten times. The chain uses TRBV6-4 and TRBJ1-2, with 9 bases matching TRBD1. The CDR3 runs to 14 residues. The J segment lost 8 bases and the V segment lost 5 bases, leaving 9 bases of the junction unmatched. Germline CDR1 reads MRHNA; CDR2 reads SNTAGT. The DNA of the CDR3 is TGTGCCAGCAGTATTCAACAGGGGGCGGGCGGCTACACCTTC. It translates to CASSIQQGAGGYTF.

The chain carries TRBV10-3 and TRBJ2-7, with 9 bases fitting TRBD1. The germline gives CDR1 ENHRY, CDR2 SYGVKD. The CDR3 length is 13 residues. Germline trimming cut 6 bases from V and 6 bases from J; bases unmatched to any gene: 6. CDR3 coding DNA: TGTGCCATCAGAGGACAGGGGAGAGGCGAGCAGTACTTC. Protein: CAIRGQGRGEQYF.

This clone was detected only a few times. The CDR3 nucleotides read TGTGCCAGCACCCCTAGCGGAGCTCATCAGCCCCAGCATTTT. It codes for CASTPSGAHQPQHF. The chain is built from TRBV27 and TRBJ1-5; D remains unclear. Germline V gene lookup returns CDR1 MNHEY and CDR2 SMNVEV (reference sequence). There are 14 residues in the CDR3. V was clipped by 7 bases and J by 5 bases, with 15 bases between them.

This clone was seen a few times. The chain couples TRBV7-9 to TRBJ2-3, with unresolved D. Germline V lookup: CDR1 SEHNR, CDR2 FQNEAQ (reference sequence). The V gene lost 4 bases and the J gene lost 4 bases, with 9 bases spanning the gap. This CDR3 comprises 13 residues. The CDR3 region has the DNA TGTGCCAGCAGCTACCCTGAGTCAGATACGCAGTATTTT. It is translated as CASSYPESDTQYF.

This chain joins TRBV2 and TRBJ2-7, with 10 positions matching TRBD1. CDR1 and CDR2 (germline): SNHLY, FYNNEI. After removal of 5 bases from V and 6 bases from J, the junction contained 7 bases not matched to a gene. The CDR3 consists of 14 residues. Here the CDR3 DNA reads TGTGCCAGCAGTCGGGACAGGGGCAACGGCGAGCAGTACTTC. Its protein product is CASSRDRGNGEQYF.

This CDR3 is CASSLRSLQETQYF. Written as DNA, the CDR3 is TGTGCCAGCAGCTTGCGCTCTCTTCAAGAGACCCAGTACTTC. The rearrangement links TRBV7-8 to TRBJ2-5; D ambiguous. Germline loops: CDR1 SGHVS, CDR2 FQNEAQ. The CDR3 totals 14 residues. The V end was cut by 3 bases, the J end by 2 bases, with 10 bases between.

The chain links TRBV14 to TRBJ2-7, with D possibly being TRBD2 (5 bases). This CDR3 is built from 16 residues. Per germline, CDR1 SGHDN and CDR2 FVKESK. Trimming cost V 0 bases and J 3 bases, with 15 bases left between them. The CDR3 coding sequence is TGTGCCAGCAGCCAAGAATTAGGGCGGGCCGTCTACGAGCAGTACTTC. Translation gives CASSQELGRAVYEQYF. Full variable domain (outside the CDR3, taken from reference TRBV14 and TRBJ2-7): EAGVTQFPSHSVIEKGQTVTLRCDPISGHDNLYWYRRVMGKEIKFLLHFVKESKQDESGMPNNRFLAERTGGTYSTLKVQPAELEDSGVYFCASSQELGRAVYEQYFGPGTRLTVT.